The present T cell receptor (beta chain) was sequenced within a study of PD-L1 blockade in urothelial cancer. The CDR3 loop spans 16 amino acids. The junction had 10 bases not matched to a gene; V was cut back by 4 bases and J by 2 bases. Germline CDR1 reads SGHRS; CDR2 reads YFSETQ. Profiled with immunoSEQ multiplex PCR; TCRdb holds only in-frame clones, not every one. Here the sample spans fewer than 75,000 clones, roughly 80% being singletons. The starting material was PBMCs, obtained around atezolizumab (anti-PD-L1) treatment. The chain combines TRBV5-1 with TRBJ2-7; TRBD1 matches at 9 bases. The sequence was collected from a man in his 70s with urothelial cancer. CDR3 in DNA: TGCGCCAGCAGCCGAACCTTTGACAGGGGGGCCTACGAGCAGTACTTC. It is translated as CASSRTFDRGAYEQYF.